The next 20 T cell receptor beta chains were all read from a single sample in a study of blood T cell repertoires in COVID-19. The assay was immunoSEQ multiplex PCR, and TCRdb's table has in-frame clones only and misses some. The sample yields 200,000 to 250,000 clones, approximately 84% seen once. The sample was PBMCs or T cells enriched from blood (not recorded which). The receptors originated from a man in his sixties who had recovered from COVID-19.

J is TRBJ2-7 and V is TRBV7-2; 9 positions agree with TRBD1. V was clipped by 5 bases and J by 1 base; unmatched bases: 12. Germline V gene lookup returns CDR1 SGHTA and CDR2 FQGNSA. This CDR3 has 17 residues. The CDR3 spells CASSTGTGFFSSYEQYF. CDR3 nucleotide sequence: TGTGCCAGCAGCACCGGGACAGGGTTTTTTAGTTCCTACGAGCAGTACTTC.

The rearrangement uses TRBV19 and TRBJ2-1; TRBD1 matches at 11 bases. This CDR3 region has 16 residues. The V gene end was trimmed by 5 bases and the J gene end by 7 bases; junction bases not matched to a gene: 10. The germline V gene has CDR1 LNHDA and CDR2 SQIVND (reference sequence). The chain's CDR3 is CASSGQDRGLRNEQFF. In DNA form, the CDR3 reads TGTGCCAGTAGTGGGCAGGACAGGGGGCTGAGGAATGAGCAGTTCTTC.

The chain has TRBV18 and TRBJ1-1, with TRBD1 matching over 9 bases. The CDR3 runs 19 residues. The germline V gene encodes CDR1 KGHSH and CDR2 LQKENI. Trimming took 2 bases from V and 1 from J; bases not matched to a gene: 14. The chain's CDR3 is CASSPNRRQGDFTNTEAFF. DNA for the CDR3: TGTGCCAGCTCACCAAACCGGCGACAGGGGGACTTCACGAACACTGAAGCTTTCTTT.

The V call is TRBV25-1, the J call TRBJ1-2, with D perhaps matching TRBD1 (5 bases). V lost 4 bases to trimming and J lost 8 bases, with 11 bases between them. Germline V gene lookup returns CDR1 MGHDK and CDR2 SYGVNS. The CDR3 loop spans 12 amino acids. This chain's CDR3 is CASSALDRGYTF. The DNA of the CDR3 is TGTGCCAGCAGTGCACTCGACAGAGGCTACACCTTC.

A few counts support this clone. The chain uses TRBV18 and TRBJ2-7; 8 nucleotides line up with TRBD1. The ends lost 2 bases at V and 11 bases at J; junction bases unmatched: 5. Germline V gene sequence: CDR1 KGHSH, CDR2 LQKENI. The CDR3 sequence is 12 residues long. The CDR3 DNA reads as TGTGCCAGCTCACCAAAGACAGGGGTGGAGTACTTC. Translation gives CASSPKTGVEYF. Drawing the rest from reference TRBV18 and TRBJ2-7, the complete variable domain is NAGVMQNPRHLVRRRGQEARLRCSPMKGHSHVYWYRQLPEEGLKFMVYLQKENIIDESGMPKERFSAEFPKEGPSILRIQQVVRGDSAAYFCASSPKTGVEYFGPGTRLTVT.

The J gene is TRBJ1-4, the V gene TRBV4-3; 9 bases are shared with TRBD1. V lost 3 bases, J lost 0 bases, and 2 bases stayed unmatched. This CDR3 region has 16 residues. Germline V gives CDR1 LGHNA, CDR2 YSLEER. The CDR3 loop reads CASSQGTGTTNEKLFF. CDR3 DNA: TGCGCCAGCAGCCAGGGGACAGGGACAACTAATGAAAAACTGTTTTTT.

The CDR3 region has the DNA TGTGCCAGCTCACCGGATCCGGGACAGGGTGGAAAACTGTTTTTT. Protein: CASSPDPGQGGKLFF. The J gene is TRBJ1-4, the V gene TRBV18, with 9 bases aligning to TRBD1. This CDR3 has 15 residues. V gave up 3 bases and J gave up 10 bases; unmatched junction bases: 9. In germline, CDR1 is KGHSH, CDR2 LQKENI.

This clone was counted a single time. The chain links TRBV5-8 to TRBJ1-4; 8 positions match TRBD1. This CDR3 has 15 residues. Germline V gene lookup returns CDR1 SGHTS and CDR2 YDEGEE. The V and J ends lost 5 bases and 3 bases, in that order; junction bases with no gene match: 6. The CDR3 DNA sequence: TGTGCCAGCAGTCCGCAGGGGGCGGCTAATGAAAAACTGTTTTTT. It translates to CASSPQGAANEKLFF.

CDR3 sequence reads: CASSQRGQGASNTIYF. In DNA form, the CDR3 reads TGTGCCAGCAGCCAGAGAGGACAGGGGGCATCAAACACCATATATTTT. V is TRBV7-2 and J is TRBJ1-3; 11 nucleotides match TRBD1. CDR1 and CDR2 from the germline V gene are SGHTA and FQGNSA. This CDR3 spans 16 amino acids. With 5 bases clipped from V and 6 bases from J, the junction kept 9 bases outside the gene matches.

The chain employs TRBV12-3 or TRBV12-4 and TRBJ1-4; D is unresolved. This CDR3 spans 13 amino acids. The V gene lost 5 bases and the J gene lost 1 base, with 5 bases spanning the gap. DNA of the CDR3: TGTGCCAGCAGTCTGTTAACTAATGAAAAACTGTTTTTT. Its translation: CASSLLTNEKLFF.

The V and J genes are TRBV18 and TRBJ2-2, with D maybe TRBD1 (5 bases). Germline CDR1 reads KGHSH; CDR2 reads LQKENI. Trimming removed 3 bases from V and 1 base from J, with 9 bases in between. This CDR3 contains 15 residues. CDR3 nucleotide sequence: TGTGCCAGCTCACCTCGGACATTGAACACCGGGGAGCTGTTTTTT. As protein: CASSPRTLNTGELFF. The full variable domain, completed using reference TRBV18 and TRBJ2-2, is NAGVMQNPRHLVRRRGQEARLRCSPMKGHSHVYWYRQLPEEGLKFMVYLQKENIIDESGMPKERFSAEFPKEGPSILRIQQVVRGDSAAYFCASSPRTLNTGELFFGEGSRLTVL.

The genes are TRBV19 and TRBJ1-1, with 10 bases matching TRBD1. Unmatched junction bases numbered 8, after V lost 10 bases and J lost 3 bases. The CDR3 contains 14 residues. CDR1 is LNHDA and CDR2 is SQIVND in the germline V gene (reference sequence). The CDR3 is CATRDRGRDTEAFF. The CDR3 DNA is TGTGCCACCCGGGACAGGGGACGGGACACTGAAGCTTTCTTT.

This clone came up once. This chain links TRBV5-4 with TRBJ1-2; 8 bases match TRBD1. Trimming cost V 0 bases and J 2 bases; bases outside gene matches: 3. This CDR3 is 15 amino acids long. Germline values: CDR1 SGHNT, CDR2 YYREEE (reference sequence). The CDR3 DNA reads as TGTGCCAGCAGCTTGGCAGGGGGCCAAAACTATGGCTACACCTTC. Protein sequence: CASSLAGGQNYGYTF.

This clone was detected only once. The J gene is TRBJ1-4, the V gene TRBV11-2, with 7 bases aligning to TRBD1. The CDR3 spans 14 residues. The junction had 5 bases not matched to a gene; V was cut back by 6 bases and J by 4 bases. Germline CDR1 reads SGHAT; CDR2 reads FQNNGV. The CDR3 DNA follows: TGTGCCAGCAGTGTTACAGGGGTTAATGAAAAACTGTTTTTT. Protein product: CASSVTGVNEKLFF.

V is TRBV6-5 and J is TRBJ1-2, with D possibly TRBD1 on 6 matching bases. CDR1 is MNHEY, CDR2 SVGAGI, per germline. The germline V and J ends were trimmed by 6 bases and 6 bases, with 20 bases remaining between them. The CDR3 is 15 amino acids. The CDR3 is CASRGGAGLFNGYTF. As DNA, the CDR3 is TGTGCCAGCAGAGGGGGGGCAGGGTTATTCAATGGCTACACCTTC.

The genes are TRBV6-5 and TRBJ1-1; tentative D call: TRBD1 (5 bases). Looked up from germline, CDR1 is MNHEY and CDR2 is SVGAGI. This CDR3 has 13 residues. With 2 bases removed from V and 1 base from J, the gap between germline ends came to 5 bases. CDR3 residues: CASSYQGNTEAFF. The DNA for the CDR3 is TGTGCCAGCAGTTACCAGGGGAACACTGAAGCTTTCTTT.

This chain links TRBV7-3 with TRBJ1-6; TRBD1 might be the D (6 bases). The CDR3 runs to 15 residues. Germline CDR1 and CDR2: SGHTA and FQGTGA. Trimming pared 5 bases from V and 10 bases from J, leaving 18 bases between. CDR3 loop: CASSLGGQGESPLHF. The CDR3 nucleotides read TGTGCCAGCAGCCTCGGGGGGCAGGGAGAATCACCCCTCCACTTT.

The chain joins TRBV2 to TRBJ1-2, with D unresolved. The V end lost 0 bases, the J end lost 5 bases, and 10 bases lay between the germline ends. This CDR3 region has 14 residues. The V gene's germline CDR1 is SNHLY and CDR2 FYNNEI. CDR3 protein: CASSEALQLYGYTF. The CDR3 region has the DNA TGTGCCAGCAGTGAAGCACTACAACTATATGGCTACACCTTC.

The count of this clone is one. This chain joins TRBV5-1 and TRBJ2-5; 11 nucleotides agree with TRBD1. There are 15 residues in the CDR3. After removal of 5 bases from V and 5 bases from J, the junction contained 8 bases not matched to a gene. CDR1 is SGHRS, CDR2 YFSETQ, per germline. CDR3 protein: CASRRPGQGVETQYF. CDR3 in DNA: TGCGCCAGCAGACGGCCGGGACAGGGGGTTGAGACCCAGTACTTC.

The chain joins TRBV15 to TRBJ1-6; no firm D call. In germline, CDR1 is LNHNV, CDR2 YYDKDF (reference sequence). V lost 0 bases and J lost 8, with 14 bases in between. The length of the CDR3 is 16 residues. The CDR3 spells CATSREVGRRDSPLHF. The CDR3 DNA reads TGTGCCACCAGCAGAGAAGTAGGACGGAGGGATTCACCCCTCCACTTT.